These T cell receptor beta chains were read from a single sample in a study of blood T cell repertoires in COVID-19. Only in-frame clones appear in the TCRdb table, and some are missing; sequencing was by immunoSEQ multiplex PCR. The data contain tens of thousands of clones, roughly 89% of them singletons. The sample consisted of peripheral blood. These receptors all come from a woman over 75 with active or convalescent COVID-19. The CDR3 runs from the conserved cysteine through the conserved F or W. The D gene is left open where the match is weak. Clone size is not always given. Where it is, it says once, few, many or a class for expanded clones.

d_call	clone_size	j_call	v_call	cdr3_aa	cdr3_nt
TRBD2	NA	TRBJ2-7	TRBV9	CASSVAGLAGGGSYEQYF	TGTGCCAGCAGCGTAGCGGGACTAGCGGGAGGTGGGTCCTACGAGCAGTACTTT
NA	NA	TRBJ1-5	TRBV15	CATSSNPGSNQPQHF	TGTGCCACCAGCAGTAATCCGGGTAGCAATCAGCCCCAGCATTTT
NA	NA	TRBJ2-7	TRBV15	CATSRAGLPNYEQYF	TGTGCCACCAGCAGAGCGGGACTTCCAAACTACGAGCAGTACTTC
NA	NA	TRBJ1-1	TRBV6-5	CASSYSARGNTEAFF	TGTGCCAGCAGTTACTCGGCCCGTGGGAACACTGAAGCTTTCTTT
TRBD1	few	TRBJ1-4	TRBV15	CATSRDSGQNEKLFF	TGTGCCACCAGCAGAGACTCGGGACAGAATGAAAAACTGTTTTTT
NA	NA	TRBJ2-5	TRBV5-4	CASSPAPGDQETQYF	TGTGCCAGCAGCCCGGCCCCGGGGGACCAAGAGACCCAGTACTTC
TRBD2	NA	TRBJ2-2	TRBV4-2	CASSQGRGEHDGELFF	TGTGCCAGCAGCCAAGGTCGGGGGGAACATGACGGGGAGCTGTTTTTT
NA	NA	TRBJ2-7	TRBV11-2	CASSLVQGEQYF	TGTGCCAGCAGCTTAGTACAGGGCGAGCAGTACTTC
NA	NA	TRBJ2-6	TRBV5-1	CASSPGVGGAANVLTF	TGCGCCAGCAGCCCCGGGGTTGGGGGGGCGGCCAACGTCCTGACTTTC
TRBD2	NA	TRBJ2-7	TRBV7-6	CASSFRAGAGSYEQYF	TGTGCCAGCAGCTTCCGAGCGGGAGCGGGTTCCTACGAGCAGTACTTC
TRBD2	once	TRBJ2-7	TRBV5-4	CASSWTSGGSYEQYF	TGTGCCAGCAGCTGGACTAGCGGGGGGTCCTACGAGCAGTACTTC
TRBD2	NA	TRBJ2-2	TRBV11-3	CASTPGATSEGTGELFF	TGTGCCAGCACCCCCGGGGCCACTAGCGAAGGGACCGGGGAGCTGTTTTTT
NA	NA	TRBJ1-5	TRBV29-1	CSVVGQGPNQPQHF	TGCAGCGTTGTGGGTCAGGGCCCCAATCAGCCCCAGCATTTT
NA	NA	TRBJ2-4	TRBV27	CASSLSSSPRIQYF	TGTGCCAGCAGTTTATCGTCTAGCCCTCGCATTCAGTACTTC
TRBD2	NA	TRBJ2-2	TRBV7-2	CASSLLAAINTGELFF	TGTGCCAGCAGCTTACTAGCGGCGATAAACACCGGGGAGCTGTTTTTT
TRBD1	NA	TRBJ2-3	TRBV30	CAWSLGQGEADTQYF	TGTGCCTGGAGTCTTGGACAGGGCGAGGCAGATACGCAGTATTTT
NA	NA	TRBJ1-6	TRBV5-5	CASSVQGGNSPLHF	TGTGCCAGCAGCGTACAGGGTGGGAATTCACCCCTCCACTTT
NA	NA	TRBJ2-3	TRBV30	CAWSVRGGTDTQYF	TGTGCCTGGAGTGTACGGGGAGGCACAGATACGCAGTATTTT
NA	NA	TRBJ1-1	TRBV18	CASSPDSVAMNTEAFF	TGTGCCAGCTCACCGGACAGTGTGGCTATGAACACTGAAGCTTTCTTT
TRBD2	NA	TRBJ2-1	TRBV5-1	CASSLERDGQFF	TGCGCCAGCAGCCTTGAGCGGGATGGGCAGTTCTTC
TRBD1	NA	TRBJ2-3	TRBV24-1	CATSDRTGESRDTQYF	TGTGCCACCAGTGATCGGACAGGGGAATCTCGAGATACGCAGTATTTT
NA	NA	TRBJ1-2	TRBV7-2	CASSLGTGTSYGYTF	TGTGCCAGCAGCTTAGGAACAGGGACCTCCTATGGCTACACCTTC
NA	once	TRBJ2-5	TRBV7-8	CASSRQNGETQYF	TGTGCCAGCAGCCGTCAGAATGGAGAGACCCAGTACTTC